Shown below are 11 T cell receptor beta chains from a single sample sequenced in a study of CD8 T cells in Susac syndrome. Random hexamers were used to reverse transcribe the RNA input (about 0.45 to 1 ug). TCRdb analysed the immunoSEQ multiplex PCR reads with MiXCR anew, one entry per CDR3 protein. The sample has some 140,000 distinct CDR3 sequences, approximately 95% seen once; the top ten hold 0.15% to 0.2%. Specimen: CD8+ T cells from PBMCs. The receptors originated from a human donor with Susac syndrome.

The rearrangement uses TRBV7-8 and TRBJ1-2, with D uncertain. The CDR3 is 15 amino acids. The ends were cut back, 4 bases at V and 8 bases at J, with 20 bases in the middle. Germline V CDR1 and CDR2: SGHVS, FQNEAQ. The CDR3 loop reads CASSSGTPKGAGYTF. The CDR3 bases are TGTGCCAGCAGCTCTGGTACCCCCAAGGGAGCCGGCTACACCTTC.

The chain uses TRBV11-2 and TRBJ1-4; unclear D gene. The germline gives CDR1 SGHAT, CDR2 FQNNGV. The CDR3 runs 11 residues. Trimming shortened V by 4 bases and J by 8 bases, and 5 bases separated the two germline ends. The DNA of the CDR3 is TGTGCCAGCAGCTCCGGGGAAAAACTGTTTTTT. Amino acid sequence: CASSSGEKLFF.

The rearrangement joins TRBV19 to TRBJ2-7; 10 bases line up with TRBD2. The CDR3 covers 16 residues. CDR1 LNHDA and CDR2 SQIVND come from the germline V gene (reference sequence). V lost 4 bases and J lost 3; bases outside the gene matches: 9. The CDR3 protein is CASSTVAGGFDYEQYF. CDR3 in DNA: TGTGCCAGTAGTACCGTAGCGGGAGGTTTTGACTACGAGCAGTACTTC.

V gene TRBV12-3 or TRBV12-4 combines with J gene TRBJ2-7; no clear D. The germline V and J ends were trimmed by 6 bases and 6 bases, with 12 bases remaining between them. CDR3 length: 12 residues. The CDR3 reads CASSQAVSEQYF. CDR3 sequence (DNA): TGTGCCAGCAGCCAGGCAGTTTCCGAGCAGTACTTC.

V is TRBV29-1 and J is TRBJ2-5, with 7 bases that match TRBD2. Germline V gene lookup returns CDR1 SQVTM and CDR2 ANQGSEA. V shed 3 bases and J 2 bases; nucleotides not matched to a gene: 6. This CDR3 is built from 14 residues. In DNA, the CDR3 is TGCAGCGTTGACCGGACCGGGGGGCAAGAGACCCAGTACTTC. It yields the protein CSVDRTGGQETQYF.

The chain couples TRBV29-1 to TRBJ2-1, with 16 bases identical to TRBD2. The V gene's germline CDR1 is SQVTM and CDR2 ANQGSEA. The CDR3 length is 14 residues. The trim removed 6 bases at V and 5 bases at J, leaving 1 base unmatched. CDR3 nucleotide sequence: TGCAGCGTCGGGACTAGCGGGAGGGACAATGAGCAGTTCTTC. This sequence encodes CSVGTSGRDNEQFF.

The chain is built from TRBV6-5 and TRBJ2-4; 10 bases are shared with TRBD2. Unmatched junction bases numbered 2, after V lost 0 bases and J lost 6 bases. The CDR3 runs 15 residues. The germline V gene has CDR1 MNHEY and CDR2 SVGAGI. This CDR3 reads CASSYSLAGGNIQYF. The CDR3 coding sequence is TGTGCCAGCAGTTACTCATTAGCGGGAGGAAACATTCAGTACTTC.

In the case of this clonotype: One junction end does not reproduce the germline sequence, and a read error may be involved. The rearrangement links TRBV6-1 to TRBJ2-4; TRBD2 matches at 14 bases. The germline V gene has CDR1 MNHNS and CDR2 SASEGT. The CDR3 sequence is 17 residues long. The CDR3 DNA is TGTGCCAGCAGTCCTACGGGACTAGCGGGAGCCCAAAACATTCAGTACTTC. It codes for CASSPTGLAGAQNIQYF.

This clonotype turned up a few times. The V call is TRBV9, the J call TRBJ1-1; 7 positions match TRBD1. Germline V gene lookup returns CDR1 SGDLS and CDR2 YYNGEE. CDR3 length: 14 amino acids. J was trimmed by 0 bases and V by 7 bases; bases with no gene match: 6. CDR3: CASGQASMNTEAFF. The CDR3 DNA follows: TGTGCCAGCGGACAGGCCTCCATGAACACTGAAGCTTTCTTT.

As concerns this clonotype: The junction does not match germline at one end; this may be a read error. The rearrangement uses TRBV6-5 and TRBJ2-7, with 10 positions matching TRBD1. The CDR3 has 14 amino acids. Germline-derived CDR1 and CDR2 are MNHEY and SVGAGI. The CDR3 sequence is CASSNRDRGAEHYF. For the CDR3, the DNA is TGTGCCAGCAGTAACCGGGACAGGGGAGCCGAGCATTACTTC.

Here the CDR3 reads CSVGGESTGTEAFF. The CDR3 DNA follows: TGCAGCGTTGGGGGTGAGAGTACGGGTACTGAAGCTTTCTTT. This chain connects TRBV29-1 to TRBJ1-1; D gene ambiguous. CDR3 length: 14 residues. V lost 4 bases, J lost 5 bases, and 17 bases lay in between. Germline CDR1 and CDR2: SQVTM and ANQGSEA.